This is a list of T cell receptor beta chains from one sample in a study of CD8 T cells in ankylosing spondylitis. TCRdb processed the 5' RACE reads anew with MiXCR; each CDR3 protein has one entry. The sample contains some 140,000 distinct CDR3 sequences, over 15% of which appear only once. The sample taken for sequencing was blood, either unsorted or a sorted T cell fraction (not recorded which). The receptors were sampled from a male donor with ankylosing spondylitis. The CDR3 runs from the conserved cysteine through the conserved F or W. The D gene is left open where the match is weak. For some rows the clone size is stated as once, few or many, or as a class when expanded; others skip it.

clone_size: many
v_call: TRBV27
d_call: TRBD1
j_call: TRBJ2-2
cdr3_nt: TGTGCCAGCAGACCGGGACAGCCGACCGGGGAGCTGTTTTTT
cdr3_aa: CASRPGQPTGELFF

clone_size: many
v_call: TRBV2
d_call: -
j_call: TRBJ2-3
cdr3_nt: TGTGCCAGCAGTGTTGGACGGTATAGCACAGATACGCAGTATTTT
cdr3_aa: CASSVGRYSTDTQYF

clone_size: few
v_call: TRBV6-1
d_call: -
j_call: TRBJ2-5
cdr3_nt: TGTGCCAGCACCCATAACGGAGACCCAGAGACCCAGTACTTC
cdr3_aa: CASTHNGDPETQYF

clone_size: -
v_call: TRBV7-3
d_call: -
j_call: TRBJ2-1
cdr3_nt: TGTGCCAGCAGCTTAGCGGCGGTAAGCTCCTACAATGAGCAGTTCTTC
cdr3_aa: CASSLAAVSSYNEQFF

clone_size: -
v_call: TRBV20-1
d_call: TRBD2
j_call: TRBJ2-7
cdr3_nt: TGCAGTGCTTCCGAACTAGCGGGAGTCTCCTACGAGCAGTACTTC
cdr3_aa: CSASELAGVSYEQYF

clone_size: -
v_call: TRBV4-1
d_call: -
j_call: TRBJ2-1
cdr3_nt: TGCGCCAGCAGCCAAGGCTTTGAGCAGTTCTTC
cdr3_aa: CASSQGFEQFF

clone_size: -
v_call: TRBV27
d_call: -
j_call: TRBJ2-1
cdr3_nt: TGTGCCAGCAGTTCCGGGGTTAATGAGCAGTTCTTC
cdr3_aa: CASSSGVNEQFF

clone_size: medium-sized
v_call: TRBV18
d_call: -
j_call: TRBJ1-4
cdr3_nt: TGTGCCAGCTCACCCACAACAACTAATGAAAAACTGTTTTTT
cdr3_aa: CASSPTTTNEKLFF

clone_size: few
v_call: TRBV28
d_call: TRBD2
j_call: TRBJ2-7
cdr3_nt: TGTGCCAGCAGTTTAGGGGTAGCGGGAGAAGGGTACGAGCAGTACTTC
cdr3_aa: CASSLGVAGEGYEQYF

clone_size: few
v_call: TRBV27
d_call: -
j_call: TRBJ2-7
cdr3_nt: TGTGCCAGCAGTCCTAGGGGCCAAGGGAACGAGCAGTACTTC
cdr3_aa: CASSPRGQGNEQYF

clone_size: few
v_call: TRBV15
d_call: -
j_call: TRBJ2-7
cdr3_nt: TGTGCCACCAGCAGAGTCCCCCGGGACTCTGCCTACGAGCAGTACTTC
cdr3_aa: CATSRVPRDSAYEQYF

clone_size: -
v_call: TRBV4-1
d_call: -
j_call: TRBJ2-3
cdr3_nt: TGCGCCAGCAGCCTCGGGGGGCCAGATACGCAGTATTTT
cdr3_aa: CASSLGGPDTQYF

clone_size: -
v_call: TRBV11-2
d_call: TRBD2
j_call: TRBJ2-3
cdr3_nt: TGTGCCAGCAGCTTATTGGGGACTAGCGGGGATACGCAGTATTTT
cdr3_aa: CASSLLGTSGDTQYF

clone_size: few
v_call: TRBV11-1
d_call: -
j_call: TRBJ1-1
cdr3_nt: TGTGCCAGCAGCTTAGAGACGGCTATGAACACTGAAGCTTTCTTT
cdr3_aa: CASSLETAMNTEAFF

clone_size: -
v_call: TRBV4-1
d_call: TRBD2
j_call: TRBJ2-5
cdr3_nt: TGCGCCAGCAGCCAAGATACTAGCGGGGAGACCCAGTACTTC
cdr3_aa: CASSQDTSGETQYF

clone_size: few
v_call: TRBV9
d_call: -
j_call: TRBJ2-1
cdr3_nt: TGTGCCAGCAGCGTAGGGGACTACAATGAGCAGTTCTTC
cdr3_aa: CASSVGDYNEQFF

clone_size: many
v_call: TRBV27
d_call: -
j_call: TRBJ1-1
cdr3_nt: TGTGCCAGCAGTTCCCGAGGGCGGTCGGAAGCTTTCTTT
cdr3_aa: CASSSRGRSEAFF